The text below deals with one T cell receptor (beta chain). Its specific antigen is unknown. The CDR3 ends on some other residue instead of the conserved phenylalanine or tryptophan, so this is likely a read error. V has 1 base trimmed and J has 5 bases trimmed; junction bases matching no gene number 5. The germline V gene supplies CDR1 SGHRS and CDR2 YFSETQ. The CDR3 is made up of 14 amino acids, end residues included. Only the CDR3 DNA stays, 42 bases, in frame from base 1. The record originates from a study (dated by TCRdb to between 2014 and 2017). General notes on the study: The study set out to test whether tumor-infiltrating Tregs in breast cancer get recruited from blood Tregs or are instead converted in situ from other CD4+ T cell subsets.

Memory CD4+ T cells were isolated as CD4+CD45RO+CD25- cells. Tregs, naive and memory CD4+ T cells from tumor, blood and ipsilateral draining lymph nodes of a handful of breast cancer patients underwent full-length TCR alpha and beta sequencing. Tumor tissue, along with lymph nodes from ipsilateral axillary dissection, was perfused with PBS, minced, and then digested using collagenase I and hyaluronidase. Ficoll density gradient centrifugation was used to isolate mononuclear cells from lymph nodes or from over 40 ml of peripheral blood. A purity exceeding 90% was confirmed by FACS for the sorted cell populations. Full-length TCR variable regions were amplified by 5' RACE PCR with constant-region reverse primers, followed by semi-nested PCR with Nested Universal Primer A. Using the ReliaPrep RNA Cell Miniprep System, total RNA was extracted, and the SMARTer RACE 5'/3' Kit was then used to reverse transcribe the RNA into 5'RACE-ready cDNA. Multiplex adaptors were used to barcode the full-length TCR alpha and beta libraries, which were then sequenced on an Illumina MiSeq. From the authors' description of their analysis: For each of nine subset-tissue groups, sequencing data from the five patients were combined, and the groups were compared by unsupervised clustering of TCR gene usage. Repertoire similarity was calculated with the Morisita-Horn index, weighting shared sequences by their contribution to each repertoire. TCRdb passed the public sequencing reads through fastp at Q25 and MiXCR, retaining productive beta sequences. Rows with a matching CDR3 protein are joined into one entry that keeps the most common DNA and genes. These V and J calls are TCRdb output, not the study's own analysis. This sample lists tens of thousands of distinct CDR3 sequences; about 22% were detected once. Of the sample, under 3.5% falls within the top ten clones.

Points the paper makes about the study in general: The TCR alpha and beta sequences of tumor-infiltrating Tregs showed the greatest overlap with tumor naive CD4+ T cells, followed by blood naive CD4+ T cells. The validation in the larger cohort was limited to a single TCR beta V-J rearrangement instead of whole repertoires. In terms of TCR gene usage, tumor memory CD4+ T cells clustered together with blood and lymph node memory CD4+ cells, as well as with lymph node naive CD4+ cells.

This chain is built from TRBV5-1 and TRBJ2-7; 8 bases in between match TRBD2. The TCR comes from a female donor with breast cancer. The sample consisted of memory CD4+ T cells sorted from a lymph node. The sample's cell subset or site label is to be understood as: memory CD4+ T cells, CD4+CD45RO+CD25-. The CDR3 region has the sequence CASSLTGLDHEQYC. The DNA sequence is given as TGCGCCAGCAGCTTGACGGGACTAGACCACGAGCAGTACTGC.